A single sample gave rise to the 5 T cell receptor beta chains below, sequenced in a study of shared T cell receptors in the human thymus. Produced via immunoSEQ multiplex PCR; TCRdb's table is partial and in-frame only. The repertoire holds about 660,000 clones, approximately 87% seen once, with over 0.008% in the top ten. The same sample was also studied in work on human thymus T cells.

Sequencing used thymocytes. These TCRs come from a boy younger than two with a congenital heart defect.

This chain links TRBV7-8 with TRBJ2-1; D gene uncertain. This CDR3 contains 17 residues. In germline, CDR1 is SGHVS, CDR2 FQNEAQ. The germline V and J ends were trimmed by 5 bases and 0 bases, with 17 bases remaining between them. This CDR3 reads CASSPVPDINSYNEQFF. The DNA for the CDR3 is TGTGCCAGCAGCCCCGTTCCTGACATAAACTCCTACAATGAGCAGTTCTTC.

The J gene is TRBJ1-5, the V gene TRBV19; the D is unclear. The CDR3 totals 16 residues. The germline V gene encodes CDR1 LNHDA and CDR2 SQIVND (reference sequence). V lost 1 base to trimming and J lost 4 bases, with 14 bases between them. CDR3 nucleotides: TGTGCCAGTAGTATAGCCCCGTACAGAATTAATCAGCCCCAGCATTTT. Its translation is CASSIAPYRINQPQHF.

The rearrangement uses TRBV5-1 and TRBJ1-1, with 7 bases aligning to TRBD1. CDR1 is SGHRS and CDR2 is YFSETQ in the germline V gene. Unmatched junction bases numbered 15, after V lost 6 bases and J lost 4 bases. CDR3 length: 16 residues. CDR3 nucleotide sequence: TGCGCCAGCACACGGGGGGGAGGGGGCGTTAGCACTGAAGCTTTCTTT. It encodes CASTRGGGGVSTEAFF.

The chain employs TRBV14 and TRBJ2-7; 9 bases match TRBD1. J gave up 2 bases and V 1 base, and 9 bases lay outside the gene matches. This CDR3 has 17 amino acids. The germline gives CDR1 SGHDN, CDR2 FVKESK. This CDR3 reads CASSQVVGTGKTYEQYF. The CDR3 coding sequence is TGTGCCAGCAGCCAAGTCGTCGGGACAGGGAAGACCTACGAGCAGTACTTC.

CDR3 sequence: CASSQDGTGYGPYNEQFF. As DNA, the CDR3 is TGCGCCAGCAGCCAAGACGGGACAGGGTACGGCCCCTACAATGAGCAGTTCTTC. The gene calls are TRBV4-3 and TRBJ2-1, with 9 bases matching TRBD1. The CDR3 runs to 18 residues. The germline CDR1 and CDR2 sequences are LGHNA and YSLEER. V lost 0 bases and J lost 2; bases outside the gene matches: 8.